This T cell receptor beta chain was retrieved from a study of blood T cell repertoires in COVID-19 (dated by TCRdb to 2019 to 2021). Concerning the study at large: Samples covering the acute and convalescent phases of COVID-19 were provided by collaborators in the United States, Italy and Spain. Nearly every sample came with metadata listing a de-identified subject ID, COVID-19 status, age in years and sex. Where available, HLA class I and class II types were obtained from metadata supplied by the sample provider rather than from assay-based typing. The repertoires were released in a freely available public database meant as a resource for research on the immune response to SARS-CoV-2. Subjects who had been exposed to COVID-19, were actively infected with it, or had recovered from it provided the deeply sampled blood TCRbeta repertoires that made up the dataset. The material from the prospective study consisted of cDNA or gDNA derived from T cells, B-cell-depleted T cells, or PBMCs. Samples were obtained from the ongoing ImmuneRACE study (first 160 participants) and from 1,254 subjects provided by 6 global collaborators. General conclusions and limits of the study: Clinical and demographic metadata were provided uncurated, with the amount varying by source and participant.

In regard to this clone: What this receptor recognizes is not known. Base qualities are not recorded, but no much larger clone differs from it by a single base. Other nucleotide sequences from this sample produce the same CDR3.

TCRbeta CDR3 regions were amplified from genomic DNA using the immunoSEQ Assay, a bias-controlled multiplex PCR. Under the source paper's analysis protocol: Nucleated cell counts per sample were estimated from amplification of reference gene primers within the assay. Sequence reads were collapsed and filtered to measure the absolute abundance of every unique TCRbeta CDR3 rearrangement. For each sample, productive Simpson clonality was calculated as the square root of Simpson's diversity index over productive rearrangements. TCRdb obtained this table from immuneACCESS and retained in-frame rearrangements with V and J assigned. These tables miss some clones; where compared with another copy, unresolved V genes account for less than half of the shortfall, and the remainder is unexplained. Clone size and V and J calls were adopted from that table, with D and trimming inferred from the DNA. The sample table holds around 700,000 clones, of which about 90% were seen once. The top ten constitute over 0.2% of the sample.

Collaborating institutions collected whole blood in K2EDTA tubes following their own protocols. For TCRbeta analysis, collaborators shipped samples as frozen whole blood, isolated PBMCs, or DNA extracted from either of those sample types. CDR1 and CDR2 are drawn from the germline V gene: SGDLS, YYNGEE. The CDR3 runs 16 amino acids, cysteine and phenylalanine included. The only DNA kept is the CDR3, 48 bases in frame from the first base. V and J are trimmed by 0 bases and 7 bases, and the gene matches miss 10 bases of the junction. The sequence links TRBV9 to TRBJ2-1, with 7 bases matching TRBD2. This clonotype originated in a woman aged 18-35 years with acute or convalescent COVID-19. The sequenced sample consisted of peripheral blood. CDR3 region: CASSVDGGGGYNEQFF. The sequenced DNA: TGTGCCAGCAGCGTAGATGGTGGCGGGGGATATAATGAGCAGTTCTTC.